One TCR beta chain is described in this entry. The treatment: oral pan-JAK inhibitor, 5-10 mg twice daily. This entry is derived from a study of CD8+ T cells in alopecia areata. RNA extraction and reverse transcription yielded cDNA as sequencing template. Libraries were prepared by immunoSEQ multiplex PCR; TCRdb keeps only in-frame clonotypes and omits some of them. The sample records 150,000 to 250,000 clones, 60% being singletons. The CDR3 has 11 residues. Germline values: CDR1 SGHVS, CDR2 FQNEAQ. The V gene lost 4 bases and the J gene lost 5 bases, with 5 bases spanning the gap. The receptor was isolated from a human donor with alopecia areata. The V call is TRBV7-8, the J call TRBJ1-2, with D unresolved. The sequencing here drew on CD4+ T cells sorted from blood, taken at week 4, from a patient treated with tofacitinib. The CDR3 DNA follows: TGTGCCAGCAGCTCGAGATATGGCTACACCTTC. Amino acid sequence: CASSSRYGYTF.